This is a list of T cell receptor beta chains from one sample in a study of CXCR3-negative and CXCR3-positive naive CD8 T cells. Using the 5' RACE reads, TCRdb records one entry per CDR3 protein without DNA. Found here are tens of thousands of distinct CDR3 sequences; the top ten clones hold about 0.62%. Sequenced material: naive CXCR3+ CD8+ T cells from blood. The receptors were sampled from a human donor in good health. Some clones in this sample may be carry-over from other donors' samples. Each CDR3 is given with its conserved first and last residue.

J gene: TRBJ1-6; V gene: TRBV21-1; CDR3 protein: CASSKRRQGQSNSPLHF
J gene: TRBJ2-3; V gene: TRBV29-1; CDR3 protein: CSGGDSLGTDTQYF
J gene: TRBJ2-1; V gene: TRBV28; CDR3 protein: CASSILRGGGQFF
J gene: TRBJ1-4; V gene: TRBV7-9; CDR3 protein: CASRHNHGPEKLFF
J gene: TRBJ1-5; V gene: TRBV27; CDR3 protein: CASSSAGDISNQPQHF
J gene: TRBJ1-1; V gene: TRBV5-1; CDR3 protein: CASSGMKGPTEAFF
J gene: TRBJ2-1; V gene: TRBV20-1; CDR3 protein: CSTRSDSYNEQFF
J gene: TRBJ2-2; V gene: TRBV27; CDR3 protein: CASRQGGLGELFF
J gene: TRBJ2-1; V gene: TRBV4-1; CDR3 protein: CASSQYRQGPRDGEYNEQFF
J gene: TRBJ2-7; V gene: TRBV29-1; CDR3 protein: CSVPRGSGEQYF
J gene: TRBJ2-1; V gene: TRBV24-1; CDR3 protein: CATEWGNEQFF
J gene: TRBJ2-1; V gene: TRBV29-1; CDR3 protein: CSVAGTSRMDEQFF
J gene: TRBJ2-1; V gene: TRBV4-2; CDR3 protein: CASSQDFHGGLEQFF
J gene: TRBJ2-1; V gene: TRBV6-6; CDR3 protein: CANRNFYSYNEQFF
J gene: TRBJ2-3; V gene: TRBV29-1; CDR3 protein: CSVRASRDTQYF
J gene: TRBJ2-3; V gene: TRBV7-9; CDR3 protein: CASSPKMQGDTQYF
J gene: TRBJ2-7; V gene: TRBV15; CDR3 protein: CATSSPEQGYEQYF
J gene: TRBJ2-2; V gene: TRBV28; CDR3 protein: CASSPYRGLSGELFF
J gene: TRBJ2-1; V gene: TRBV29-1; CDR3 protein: CSVRLGREQFF
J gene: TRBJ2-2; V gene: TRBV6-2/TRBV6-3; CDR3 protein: CARVIAGENTGELFF
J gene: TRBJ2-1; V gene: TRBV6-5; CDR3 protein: CASSYRGSSYNEQFF
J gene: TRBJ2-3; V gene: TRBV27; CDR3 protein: CASSFYISSGGSGTQYF
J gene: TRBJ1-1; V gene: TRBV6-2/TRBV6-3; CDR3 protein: CASSYSPDEAFF
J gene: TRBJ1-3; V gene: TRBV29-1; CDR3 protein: CSVPGTADGNTIYF
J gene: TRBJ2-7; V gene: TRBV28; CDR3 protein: CASTTRGQSHEQYF
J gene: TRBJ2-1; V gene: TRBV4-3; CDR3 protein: CASSQDYSGSSYNEQFF
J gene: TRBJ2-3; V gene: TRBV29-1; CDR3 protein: CSVLEITDTQYF
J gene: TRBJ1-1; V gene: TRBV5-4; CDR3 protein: CASSLATKTEAFF
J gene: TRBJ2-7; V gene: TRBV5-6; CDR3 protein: CASSSRGYEQYF
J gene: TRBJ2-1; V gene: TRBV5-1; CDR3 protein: CASSLEASGDYNEQFF
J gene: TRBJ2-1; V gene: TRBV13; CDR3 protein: CASRIAPGYNEQFF
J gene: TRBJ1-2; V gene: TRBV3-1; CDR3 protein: CASSPWTGDYGYTF
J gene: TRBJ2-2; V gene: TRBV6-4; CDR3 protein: CASSESSRMHTGELFF
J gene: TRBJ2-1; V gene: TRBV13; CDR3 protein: CASSFEADNEQFF
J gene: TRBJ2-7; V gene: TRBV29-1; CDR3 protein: CSVAGPLGHEQYF
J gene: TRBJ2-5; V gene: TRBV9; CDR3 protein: CASSGGLAGVRETQYF
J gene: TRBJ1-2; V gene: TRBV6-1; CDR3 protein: CASSENRVPFYGYTF
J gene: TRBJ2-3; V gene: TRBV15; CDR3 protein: CATSRVGDQEDTQYF
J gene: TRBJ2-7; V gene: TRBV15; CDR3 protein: CATSEARAGVYEQYF
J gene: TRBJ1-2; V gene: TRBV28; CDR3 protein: CASSLGSYGYTF
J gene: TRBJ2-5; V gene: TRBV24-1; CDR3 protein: CATSGVREETQYF
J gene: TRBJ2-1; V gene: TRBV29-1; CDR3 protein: CSVDNRVSSYNEQFF
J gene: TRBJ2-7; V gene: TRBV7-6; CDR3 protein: CASSLSSGNEQYF
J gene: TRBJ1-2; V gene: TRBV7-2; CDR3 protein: CASSSWTGTNYGYTF
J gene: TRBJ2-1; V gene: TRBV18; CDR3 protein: CASSPVRGYNEQFF
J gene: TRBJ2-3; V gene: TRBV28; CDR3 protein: CASSFGYRESYYTDTQYF
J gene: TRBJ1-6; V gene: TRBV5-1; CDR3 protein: CASSLYLGPVSGSPLHF
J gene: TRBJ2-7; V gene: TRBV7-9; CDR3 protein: CATGRRDRGAYEQYF
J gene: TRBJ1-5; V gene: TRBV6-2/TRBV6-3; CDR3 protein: CASRGYSNQPQHF
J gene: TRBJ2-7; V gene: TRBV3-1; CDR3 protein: CASSPALADEQYF
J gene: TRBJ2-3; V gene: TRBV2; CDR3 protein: CASSPTSYRTDTQYF
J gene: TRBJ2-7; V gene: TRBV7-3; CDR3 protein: CASSLEDSSSYEQYF
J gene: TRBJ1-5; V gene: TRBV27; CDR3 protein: CASSLSPDSNQPQHF